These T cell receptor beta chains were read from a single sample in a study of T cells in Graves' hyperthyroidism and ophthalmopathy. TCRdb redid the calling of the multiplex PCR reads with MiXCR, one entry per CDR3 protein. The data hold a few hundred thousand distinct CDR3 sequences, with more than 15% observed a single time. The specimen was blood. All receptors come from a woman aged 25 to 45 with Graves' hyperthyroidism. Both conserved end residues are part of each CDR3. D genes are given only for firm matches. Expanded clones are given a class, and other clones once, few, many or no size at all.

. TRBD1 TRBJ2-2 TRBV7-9 TGTGCCAGCGTGGGGACAGGCTCTGCCGGGGAGCTGTTTTTT CASVGTGSAGELFF
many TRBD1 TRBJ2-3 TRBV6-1 TGTGCCAGCAGTGAGACAGGGGGCTCCGTAGATACGCAGTATTTT CASSETGGSVDTQYF
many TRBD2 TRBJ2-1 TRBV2 TGTGCCAGCAGTGAAAGGCTAGCGGGGGCCCTTGGCGATGAGCAGTTCTTC CASSERLAGALGDEQFF
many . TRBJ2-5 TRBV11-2 TGTGCCAGCAGCTCCAACCACGTCGGGGGGCGAGAGACCCAGTACTTC CASSSNHVGGRETQYF
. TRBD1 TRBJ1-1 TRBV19 TGTGCCAGTAGTACCCGGGACAGAGTATACACTGAAGCTTTCTTT CASSTRDRVYTEAFF
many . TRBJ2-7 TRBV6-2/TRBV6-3 TGTGCCAGCAGTTTCGGGACAAGAAGCTCCTACGAGCAGTACTTC CASSFGTRSSYEQYF
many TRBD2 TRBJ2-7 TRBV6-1 TGTGCCAGCAGGAAGAGCGGGAGCTTACTCTACTACGAGCAGTACTTC CASRKSGSLLYYEQYF
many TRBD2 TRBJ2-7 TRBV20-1 TGCAGTGCTAGGACTAGCGGGAGATCTGCCTACGAGCAGTACTTC CSARTSGRSAYEQYF
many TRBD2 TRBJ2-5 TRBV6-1 TGTGCCAGCAGTTCACCCCCAGTGCGGGAGGGCCTCGAGACCCAGTACTTC CASSSPPVREGLETQYF
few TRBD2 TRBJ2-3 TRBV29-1 TGCAGCGTTGAGGGGACTAGCGGGGAGAGTACCTCTTCAGTCACGCAGTATTTT CSVEGTSGESTSSVTQYF
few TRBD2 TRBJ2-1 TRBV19 TGTGCCAGTAATGCGGGGGGTACGAATGAGCAGTTCTTC CASNAGGTNEQFF
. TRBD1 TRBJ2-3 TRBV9 TGTGCCAGCAGCGTGATGGACAGGAGTCTAGCTAGCACAGATACGCAGTATTTT CASSVMDRSLASTDTQYF
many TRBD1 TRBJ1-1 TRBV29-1 TGCAGCGTCGCCGGGACAGACAACACTGAAGCTTTCTTT CSVAGTDNTEAFF
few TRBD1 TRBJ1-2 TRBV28 TGTGCCAGCAGTTCGACAGGGAATAGGAACTACACCTTC CASSSTGNRNYTF
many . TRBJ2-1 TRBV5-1 TGCGCCAGCAGCTTGCAGGAATCGTACAATGAGCAGTTCTTC CASSLQESYNEQFF
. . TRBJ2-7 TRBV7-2 TGTGCCAGCAGCCTGTGGCGGACGGACTACGAGCAGTACTTC CASSLWRTDYEQYF
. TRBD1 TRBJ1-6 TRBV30 TGTGCCTGGAGTTTTACCGGGACAGGGAATTCACCCCTCCACTTT CAWSFTGTGNSPLHF
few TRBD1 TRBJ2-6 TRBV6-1 TGTGCCAGCAGTCCGAACAGGGGGAGTAGATCTGGGGCCAACGTCCTGACTTTC CASSPNRGSRSGANVLTF